This T cell receptor (beta chain) was identified in a study of beta chain features in type 1 diabetes listed by TCRdb under 2018. General notes on the study: Mean age, gender distribution, total cell number and subset yield did not differ between patients and healthy donors. A total of approximately 110,000,000 sorted cells were examined across all samples, and a strong correlation was observed between cell number per subset and RNA yield. Naive and central memory subsets were obtained from all 30 or so donors, but regulatory and stem cell-like memory subsets were isolated from only 8 patients and 8 healthy donors. The study compared the TCRB repertoires of sorted circulating CD4+ T cell subsets in recently diagnosed type 1 diabetes patients with those in matched healthy donors.

At the junction V is shortened by 4 bases and J by 9 bases, with 10 bases in between. CDR1 and CDR2 are read off the germline V gene as SGHTA and FQGNSA. Its CDR3 holds 12 amino acids, cysteine through phenylalanine. Solely the CDR3 DNA is kept, with 36 bases framed from the first base. Each donor gave one peripheral blood draw, approximately 100 mL on average, collected into heparinised tubes. A BD FACSAria II was used to sort naive, central memory, regulatory and stem cell-like memory CD4+ T cells with a panel that included CD45RO, CCR7, CD25, CD127, CD95 and CD27. Every sorted population had a purity above 95%. Right away, PBMCs were isolated by Lymphoprep density gradient centrifugation and were stained directly, with no culture step. To minimize batch effects, samples were stained and sorted in pairs, one healthy donor with one patient per experiment. This clone appeared many times. The antigen it binds to is not known. No base quality information exists; no much larger clone differs at one position.

Study-wide findings and limitations: Sequencing cDNA rather than genomic DNA could over-represent highly expressing activated cells, although activation and CD3 levels did not differ between groups. The naive, central memory and regulatory TCRB repertoires appeared to resemble one another more closely among patients than among healthy donors. HLA sub-analyses involved small numbers of individuals, so any influence of HLA type on TCRB rearrangement remained unresolved. At VDJ recombination sites, patients with type 1 diabetes made fewer insertions and deleted more nucleotides, a pattern implying thymic rearrangement abnormalities. Shorter templates might be favored by PCR, yet because patient and control samples were amplified and corrected together, any such skew would affect both groups equally. In all four CD4+ subsets, TCRB CDR3 length was moderately but significantly shorter in type 1 diabetes patients.

All of the isolated RNA was reverse transcribed with the High Capacity cDNA Reverse Transcription Kit, so expressed TCRB transcripts were sequenced. Naive, central memory and regulatory T cell samples underwent deep immunoSEQ sequencing, averaging about 3.3 million total reads per sample. After sorted cells were lysed in RLT buffer, RNA was extracted with DNase-treated RNeasy Micro or Mini kits, with the choice depending on cell number. To prevent cross-contamination, each cell subset was processed individually, whereas patient and healthy donor samples were processed jointly. The immunoSEQ multiplex PCR was used to amplify TCRB sequences from cDNA, yielding 87-bp fragments that span the CDR3 region. Amplicons were sequenced on the Illumina HiSeq platform. The authors processed their data as follows. Synthetic template baselines were used to correct PCR bias computationally, reads within Hamming distance 2 were collapsed, and singletons that could not be merged were discarded. Reads were aligned against IMGT to assign V, D and J genes, CDR3 length and insertions or deletions at six rearrangement sites. Within each subset, clonotype counts were normalized to sorted cell number, and only after that were true diversity and Gini coefficients computed with the tcR R package. Repertoire sharing was quantified using the overlap coefficient calculated on TCRB nucleotide sequences. What TCRdb holds here is the immuneACCESS table cut down to in-frame rearrangements. Part of the clones is not present; checked against another copy, under half of the missing clones reflect an unresolved V gene, and the others are unexplained. V and J calls and clone size are as listed in that table; D and trimming were resolved from the DNA. This sample holds 120,000 to 150,000 clones; 6.5% to 8.5% were observed only once. The ten largest account for 1.4% of the sample.

This clonotype was obtained from a woman aged 30 to 39 in good health. The chain is made from TRBV7-2 and TRBJ2-1, with a tentative D gene TRBD2 over 5 matching bases. Sequenced material: central memory CD4+ T cells from blood. The sequenced DNA is TGTGCCAGCAGCTCCCTCGGGGTTGAGCAGTTCTTC. Translated, it reads CASSSLGVEQFF.